A single TCR beta chain is shown here with its context. This CDR3 is built from 14 residues. Trimming pared 0 bases from V and 5 bases from J, leaving 10 bases between. Germline V gene sequence: CDR1 WNHNN, CDR2 SYGVQD (reference sequence). Some clones are missing from TCRdb's copy, which holds only in-frame ones; the method was immunoSEQ multiplex PCR. The data show approximately 100,000 clones, almost 95% seen once. This sample is drawn from a study of T cell changes during pregnancy in multiple sclerosis. The receptor's source is a female donor with multiple sclerosis, enrolled in a pregnancy study. This sequence joins TRBV10-1 and TRBJ2-5; D may be TRBD1 (6 bases). Source: peripheral blood, taken before pregnancy. CDR3 in amino acids: CASSESTGSETQYF. The CDR3 DNA follows: TGCGCCAGCAGTGAGTCAACAGGGTCCGAGACCCAGTACTTC.